A selection of T cell receptor beta chains follows, all from one sample in a study of T cells after yellow fever vaccination. TCRdb re-called the 5' RACE reads with MiXCR, one entry per CDR3 protein. The sample gives fewer than 350,000 distinct CDR3 sequences, approximately 3.9% of which show up once; 23% is in the top ten. Sequenced material: PBMCs, taken on the day of the yellow fever booster vaccination. These receptors all stem from a man between 18 and 29 years old who received the YFV17D yellow fever vaccine. Each CDR3 is given with its conserved first and last residue. Each record gives: J gene, V gene, D gene, clone size, CDR3 protein, CDR3 DNA. A D gene is named only where the DNA matches it firmly. Where a row states a size, it is once, few, many or the class of an expanded clone; other rows omit it.

J gene: TRBJ2-7
V gene: TRBV9
D gene: -
clone size: few
CDR3 protein: CASSQPTNSYEQYF
CDR3 DNA: TGTGCCAGCAGCCAACCGACTAATTCCTACGAGCAGTACTTC

J gene: TRBJ1-2
V gene: TRBV7-8
D gene: -
clone size: many
CDR3 protein: CASSIGSAAYGYTF
CDR3 DNA: TGTGCCAGCAGCATAGGGTCGGCAGCGTATGGCTACACCTTC

J gene: TRBJ2-7
V gene: TRBV6-6
D gene: TRBD1
clone size: few
CDR3 protein: CASSYAVLRDREGEQYF
CDR3 DNA: TGTGCCAGCAGTTACGCCGTACTCCGGGACAGGGAAGGCGAGCAGTACTTC

J gene: TRBJ2-1
V gene: TRBV5-1
D gene: -
clone size: many
CDR3 protein: CASSLGVTSNEQFF
CDR3 DNA: TGCGCCAGCAGCTTGGGAGTGACATCCAATGAGCAGTTCTTC

J gene: TRBJ1-3
V gene: TRBV7-2
D gene: TRBD1
clone size: -
CDR3 protein: CASSRPGQVVGNTIYF
CDR3 DNA: TGTGCCAGCAGCCGCCCGGGACAGGTAGTCGGAAACACCATATATTTT

J gene: TRBJ2-1
V gene: TRBV5-8
D gene: TRBD1
clone size: many
CDR3 protein: CASSFRGRGDNEQFF
CDR3 DNA: TGTGCCAGCAGCTTCAGGGGGCGCGGGGACAATGAGCAGTTCTTC

J gene: TRBJ2-2
V gene: TRBV20-1
D gene: -
clone size: few
CDR3 protein: CSAKNPLNTGELFF
CDR3 DNA: TGCAGTGCCAAAAACCCCCTAAACACCGGGGAGCTGTTTTTT

J gene: TRBJ2-5
V gene: TRBV6-1
D gene: -
clone size: many
CDR3 protein: CASIDLVTGETQYF
CDR3 DNA: TGTGCCAGCATTGATTTAGTGACCGGCGAGACCCAGTACTTC

J gene: TRBJ2-7
V gene: TRBV7-9
D gene: -
clone size: many
CDR3 protein: CASRMGGYEQYF
CDR3 DNA: TGTGCCTCTCGAATGGGAGGCTACGAGCAGTACTTC

J gene: TRBJ2-5
V gene: TRBV2
D gene: -
clone size: many
CDR3 protein: CASRGRGLVKLQETQYF
CDR3 DNA: TGTGCCAGCAGGGGACGGGGGCTAGTCAAACTTCAAGAGACCCAGTACTTC

J gene: TRBJ2-1
V gene: TRBV4-3
D gene: TRBD1
clone size: many
CDR3 protein: CASSQGASRTGSSYEQFF
CDR3 DNA: TGCGCCAGCAGCCAGGGTGCGTCTCGGACAGGGAGTAGTTATGAGCAGTTCTTC

J gene: TRBJ2-1
V gene: TRBV5-1
D gene: TRBD1
clone size: many
CDR3 protein: CASSLGQGAKNEQFF
CDR3 DNA: TGCGCCAGCAGCTTGGGACAGGGGGCCAAAAATGAGCAGTTCTTC

J gene: TRBJ2-1
V gene: TRBV29-1
D gene: TRBD1
clone size: few
CDR3 protein: CSGTIHPTGLGEQFF
CDR3 DNA: TGCAGCGGGACGATACACCCGACAGGGCTCGGTGAGCAGTTCTTC

J gene: TRBJ1-4
V gene: TRBV12-3/TRBV12-4
D gene: TRBD1
clone size: -
CDR3 protein: CASSFAGTAHQKLFF
CDR3 DNA: TGTGCCAGCAGTTTTGCGGGGACAGCTCATCAAAAACTGTTTTTT

J gene: TRBJ2-2
V gene: TRBV3-1
D gene: TRBD2
clone size: -
CDR3 protein: CASRLFVAGPNTGELFF
CDR3 DNA: TGTGCCAGCAGGCTCTTTGTAGCGGGCCCGAACACCGGGGAGCTGTTTTTT

J gene: TRBJ2-6
V gene: TRBV7-6
D gene: -
clone size: -
CDR3 protein: CASSLDSSSGANVMTF
CDR3 DNA: TGTGCCAGCAGCTTAGACAGTAGCTCTGGGGCCAACGTCATGACTTTC

J gene: TRBJ1-2
V gene: TRBV25-1
D gene: -
clone size: -
CDR3 protein: CASSEYNRNYGYTF
CDR3 DNA: TGTGCCAGCAGTGAATATAACAGGAACTATGGCTACACCTTC